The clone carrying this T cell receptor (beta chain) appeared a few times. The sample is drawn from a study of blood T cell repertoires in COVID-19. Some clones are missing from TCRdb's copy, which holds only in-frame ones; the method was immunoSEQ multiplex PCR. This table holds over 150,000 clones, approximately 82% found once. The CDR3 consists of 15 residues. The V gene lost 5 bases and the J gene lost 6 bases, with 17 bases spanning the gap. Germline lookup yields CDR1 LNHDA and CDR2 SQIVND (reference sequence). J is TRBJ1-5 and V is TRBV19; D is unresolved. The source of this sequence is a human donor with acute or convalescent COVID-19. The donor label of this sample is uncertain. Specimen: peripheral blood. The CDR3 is CASSPMAGSGQPQHF. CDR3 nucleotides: TGTGCCAGTAGTCCCATGGCGGGATCCGGTCAGCCCCAGCATTTT. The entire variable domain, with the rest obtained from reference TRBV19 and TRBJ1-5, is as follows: DGGITQSPKYLFRKEGQNVTLSCEQNLNHDAMYWYRQDPGQGLRLIYYSQIVNDFQKGDIAEGYSVSREKKESFPLTVTSAQKNPTAFYLCASSPMAGSGQPQHFGDGTRLSIL.